This TCR beta chain was retrieved from a study of T-cell reconstitution after alpha-beta-depleted transplantation in children. The study, taken as a whole, reports: Certain patients had high TCRbeta diversity at day 60, and it came from recipient T cells and thymic progenitors that survived. By one year post-transplant, T-cell counts and diversity largely arose from T cells that were newly produced. Expanded graft clones, several hundred of them, were reportedly the source of alpha-beta T cells about two months after transplant.

A library of TCRbeta sequences, prepared with unique molecular identifiers, was generated. TCRdb reprocessed the PCR reads with MiXCR, giving one entry per CDR3 protein. Of 450,000 to 600,000 distinct CDR3 sequences detected, 13% appear once; the ten largest clones hold 2% to 2.5%. This clonotype turned up a few times. Its antigen is not identified. The source of this sequence is a male patient aged 5 to 17 who had a stem cell transplant for acute myeloid leukemia, so the T cells may come from the graft donor. The starting material was PBMCs, mostly from graft donor cells, obtained 360 days after TCRalphabeta/CD19-depleted stem cell transplant.

The CDR3 region has the DNA TGTGCCAGCAGCCCGCGGCGCTCCCCGACCTACAATGAGCAGTTCTTC. This codes for CASSPRRSPTYNEQFF. The chain recombines TRBV4-2 with TRBJ2-1, with D uncertain. The V and J ends lost 4 bases and 2 bases respectively, with 15 bases between them. Germline assignment: CDR1 LGHNA and CDR2 YNFKEQ. This CDR3 is built from 16 residues.